This T cell receptor beta chain stems from a study of memory CD4+ T cells and cytomegalovirus serostatus. The sort gate was single viable CD3+CD4+CD8-CD45RO+ cells for memory CD4+ T cells. Measured with immunoSEQ multiplex PCR; TCRdb has only the in-frame clones, and not every one. The table includes approximately 88,000 clones, about 80% detected once. This CDR3 is built from 15 residues. V was pared by 3 bases and J by 5 bases, with 16 bases between. CDR1 and CDR2 from the germline V gene are LNHDA and SQIVND (reference sequence). The sequenced sample was memory CD4+ T cells from blood. The receptor was isolated from an adult in good health and CMV-seropositive. This chain connects TRBV19 to TRBJ1-2; D might be TRBD1 (5 bases). CDR3 residues: CASSIGDGSWYGYTF. The CDR3 DNA follows: TGTGCCAGTAGTATTGGGGACGGATCGTGGTATGGCTACACCTTC.